The 10 T cell receptor beta chains below were found in one sample sequenced in a study of cytomegalovirus exposure and HLA in healthy donors. PCR employed 60 Vbeta and 13 Jbeta primers. The data were produced by immunoSEQ multiplex PCR, yet TCRdb's version contains in-frame clones alone and is incomplete. The sample lists some 120,000 clones, about 81% occurring once. Sequencing was done on a sample of PBMCs. These receptors all come from a woman between 40 and 55 years old in good health and CMV-seropositive.

This clone was seen only a few times. The V gene is TRBV5-4, the J gene TRBJ2-1; the D gene is possibly TRBD1 (6 bases). The CDR3 loop spans 14 amino acids. The V end was cut by 4 bases, the J end by 14 bases, with 22 bases between. Germline V gene sequence: CDR1 SGHNT, CDR2 YYREEE (reference sequence). The CDR3, as DNA: TGTGCCAGCAGCCCGGACAGCTTCGGATTGTCGGAGTTCTTC. This encodes CASSPDSFGLSEFF.

The chain employs TRBV30 and TRBJ2-7; TRBD1 might be the D (5 bases). Germline CDR1 GTSNPN, CDR2 SVGIG (reference sequence). The CDR3 runs 12 residues. Trimming took off 2 bases at V and 0 bases at J, with 5 bases between the two ends. The CDR3 DNA follows: TGTGCCTGGAGTACAGGCTCCTACGAGCAGTACTTC. Translating it yields CAWSTGSYEQYF.

This chain links TRBV6-1 with TRBJ2-3, with D unresolved. The germline V gene encodes CDR1 MNHNS and CDR2 SASEGT. Trimming cost V 11 bases and J 1 base, with 13 bases left between them. CDR3 length: 13 residues. The CDR3 nucleotides read TGTGCCCAGCGTGTCGATGGCACAGATACGCAGTATTTT. As protein: CAQRVDGTDTQYF.

The chain joins TRBV19 to TRBJ2-5, with D tentatively TRBD2 (7 bases). Trimming shortened V by 8 bases and J by 7 bases, and 20 bases separated the two germline ends. This CDR3 contains 14 residues. The germline CDR1 and CDR2 sequences are LNHDA and SQIVND (reference sequence). The CDR3 reads CASHPGGGAGTQYF. CDR3 DNA sequence: TGTGCCAGTCACCCCGGAGGGGGGGCTGGGACCCAGTACTTC.

The chain is built from TRBV5-1 and TRBJ2-1; a weak D match, TRBD2 (5 bases). CDR3 length: 12 residues. The germline gives CDR1 SGHRS, CDR2 YFSETQ. Deletions cut 4 bases from V and 10 bases from J, with 12 bases between. This chain's CDR3 is CASSGGLAEQFF. In nucleotides, the CDR3 is TGCGCCAGCAGCGGCGGACTGGCGGAGCAGTTCTTC.

The V and J genes are TRBV28 and TRBJ2-7; 8 bases map to TRBD1. V trimming: 6 bases; J trimming: 0 bases; junction bases outside the gene matches: 7. The CDR3 has 15 amino acids. The V gene's germline CDR1 is MDHEN and CDR2 SYDVKM. The CDR3 region has the DNA TGTGCCAGCAGGCCGGACAGGGACGGCTCCTACGAGCAGTACTTC. Its translation: CASRPDRDGSYEQYF.

This clone appeared a few times. This rearrangement joins TRBV6-1 to TRBJ2-2; possible D gene TRBD2, 7 bases. Deletions cut 11 bases from V and 6 bases from J, with 16 bases between. The germline gives CDR1 MNHNS, CDR2 SASEGT. The length of the CDR3 is 13 residues. This chain's CDR3 is CAGGAGDAGELFF. The CDR3 bases are TGTGCCGGGGGGGCAGGGGACGCCGGGGAGCTGTTTTTT.

V usage is TRBV30 and J usage is TRBJ2-3; the match to TRBD2 covers 7 bases. The CDR3 extends over 17 amino acids. The V and J ends lost 1 base and 2 bases, in that order; junction bases with no gene match: 12. The germline V gene has CDR1 GTSNPN and CDR2 SVGIG (reference sequence). The CDR3 sequence is CAWSGDYRPDSTDTQYF. DNA of the CDR3: TGTGCCTGGAGTGGGGACTACCGGCCCGATTCCACAGATACGCAGTATTTT.

CDR3 in DNA: TGTGCCAGTAGACCCCCATATCTTGGGTCAGCGACTTTTCGTCAGCCCCAGCATTTT. Protein sequence: CASRPPYLGSATFRQPQHF. V is TRBV19 and J is TRBJ1-5; no clear D. Per the germline V gene, CDR1 is LNHDA and CDR2 is SQIVND (reference sequence). This CDR3 is built from 19 residues. Deletions cut 6 bases from V and 6 bases from J, with 30 bases between.

V usage is TRBV11-2 and J usage is TRBJ1-4; 8 bases map to TRBD1. The CDR3 totals 15 residues. V lost 5 bases, J lost 2 bases, and 4 bases stayed unmatched. Germline loops: CDR1 SGHAT, CDR2 FQNNGV. In nucleotides, the CDR3 is TGTGCCAGCAGCACCAGGGGGCTCACTAATGAAAAACTGTTTTTT. Translated: CASSTRGLTNEKLFF.